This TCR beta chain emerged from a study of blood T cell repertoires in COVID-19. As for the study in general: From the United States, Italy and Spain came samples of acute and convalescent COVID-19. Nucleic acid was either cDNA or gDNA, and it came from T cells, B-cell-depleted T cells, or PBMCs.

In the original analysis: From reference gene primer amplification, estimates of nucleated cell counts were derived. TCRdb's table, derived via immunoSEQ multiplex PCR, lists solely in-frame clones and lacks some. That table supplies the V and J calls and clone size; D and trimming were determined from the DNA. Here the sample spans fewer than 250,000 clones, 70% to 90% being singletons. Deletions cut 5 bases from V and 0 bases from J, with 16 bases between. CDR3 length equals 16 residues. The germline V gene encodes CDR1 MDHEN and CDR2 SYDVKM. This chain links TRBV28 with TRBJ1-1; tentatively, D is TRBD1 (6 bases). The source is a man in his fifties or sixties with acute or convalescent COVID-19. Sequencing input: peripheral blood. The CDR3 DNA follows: TGTGCCAGCAGTAGAACTTGGACAGTTATGAACACTGAAGCTTTCTTT. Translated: CASSRTWTVMNTEAFF.